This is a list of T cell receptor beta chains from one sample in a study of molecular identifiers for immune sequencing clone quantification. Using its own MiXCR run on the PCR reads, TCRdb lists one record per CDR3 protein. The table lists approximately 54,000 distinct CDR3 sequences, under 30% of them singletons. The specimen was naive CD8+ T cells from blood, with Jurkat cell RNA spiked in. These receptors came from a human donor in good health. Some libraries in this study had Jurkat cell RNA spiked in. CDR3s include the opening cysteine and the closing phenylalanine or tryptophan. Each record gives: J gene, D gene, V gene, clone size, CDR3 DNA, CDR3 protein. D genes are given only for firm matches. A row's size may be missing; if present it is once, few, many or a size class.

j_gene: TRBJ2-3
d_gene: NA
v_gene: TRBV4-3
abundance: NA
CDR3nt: TGCGCCAGCAGCCAAGAAGGGGGGGCCGCAGATACGCAGTATTTT
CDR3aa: CASSQEGGAADTQYF

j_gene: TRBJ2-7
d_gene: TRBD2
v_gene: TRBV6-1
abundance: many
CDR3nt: TGTGCCAGCAGCCTAATAGCGGGAGACGAGCAGTACTTC
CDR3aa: CASSLIAGDEQYF

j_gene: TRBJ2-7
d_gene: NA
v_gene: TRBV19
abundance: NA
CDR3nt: TGTGCCAGTGCGCCGGACAGTTCCTACGAGCAGTACTTC
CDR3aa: CASAPDSSYEQYF

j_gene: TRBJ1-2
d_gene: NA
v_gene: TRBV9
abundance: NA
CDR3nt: TGTGCCAGCAGCGTAGGGTCTGAATATGGCTACACCTTC
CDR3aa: CASSVGSEYGYTF

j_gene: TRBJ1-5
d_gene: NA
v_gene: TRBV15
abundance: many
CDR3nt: TGTGCCACCAGCAGAGACGGGCTGAGTTATAGCAATCAGCCCCAGCATTTT
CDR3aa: CATSRDGLSYSNQPQHF

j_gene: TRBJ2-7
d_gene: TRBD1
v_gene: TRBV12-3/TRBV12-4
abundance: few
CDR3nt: TGTGCCAGCAGCCAAGAACTAACAGGGGACCACGAGCAGTACTTC
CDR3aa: CASSQELTGDHEQYF

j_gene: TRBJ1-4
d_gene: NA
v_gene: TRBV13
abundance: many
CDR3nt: TGTGCCAGCAGCTCCCGGCAGGGGAATGAAAAACTGTTTTTT
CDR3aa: CASSSRQGNEKLFF

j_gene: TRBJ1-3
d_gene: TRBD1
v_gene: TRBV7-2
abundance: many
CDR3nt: TGTGCCAGCACCCGGACAGGATCAGGAAACACCATATATTTT
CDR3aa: CASTRTGSGNTIYF

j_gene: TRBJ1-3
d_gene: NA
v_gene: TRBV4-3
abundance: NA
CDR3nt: TGCGCCAGCAGCCAAGATCGTTGGGGTGGAAACACCATATATTTT
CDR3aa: CASSQDRWGGNTIYF

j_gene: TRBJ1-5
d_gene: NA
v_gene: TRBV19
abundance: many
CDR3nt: TGTGCCAGTAGTTCTTCGACGGAGGGTCAGCCCCAGCATTTT
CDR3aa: CASSSSTEGQPQHF

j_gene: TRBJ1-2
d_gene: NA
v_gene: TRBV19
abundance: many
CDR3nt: TGTGCCAGTAGTATGATGCTGGGGACCGCAGCTAACTATGGCTACACCTTC
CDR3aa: CASSMMLGTAANYGYTF

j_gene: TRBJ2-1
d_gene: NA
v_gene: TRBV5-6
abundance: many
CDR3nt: TGTGCCAGCAGCTTGAGGGCCCGCCTATACAATGAGCAGTTCTTC
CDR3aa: CASSLRARLYNEQFF

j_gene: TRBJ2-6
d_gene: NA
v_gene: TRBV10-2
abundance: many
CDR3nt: TGCGCCAGCAGTGAGGGGCCCTCTGGGGCCAACGTCCTGACTTTC
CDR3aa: CASSEGPSGANVLTF

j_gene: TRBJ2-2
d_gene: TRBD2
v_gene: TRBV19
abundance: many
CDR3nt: TGTGCCAGTAGAGCAGAAGCGGGACTGTACACCGGGGAGCTGTTTTTT
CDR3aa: CASRAEAGLYTGELFF